The sequence of this T cell receptor beta chain was determined in a study of shared clonotypes between healthy human individuals (dated by TCRdb to the early 2020s). Some background on the complete study: The cohort comprised two women and a few men aged 18 to 49 years. For each donor, three plates each were used for CD4 naive and CD4 memory, two plates were used for CD8 naive, and one plate was used for CD8 memory. Per donor, leukapheresis produced somewhere between about 0.94 and 9 billion PBMCs. Different laboratories and diverse techniques were used to prepare libraries and sequence TCR repertoires, to increase sequencing depth and limit assay-specific biases. To estimate repertoire size and how much clonotype sharing occurs between individuals, the study deeply sequenced the blood TCR repertoires of 5 or 6 healthy adults. Points the paper makes about the study in general: Because the study included only a small number of donors, the genetic and exposure-history diversity represented was limited. Sampling was restricted to blood, and TCR repertoires in tissue are likely to differ from TCR repertoires in blood. Pairwise subsampling indicated that sequencing depth was expected to affect the degree of clonotype sharing among donors. About 5% of naive CD4, around 4% of naive CD8, 2.3% of memory CD4, and roughly 0.4% of memory CD8 clonotypes were shared across several donors. Naive subsets generally had larger estimated clonotype richness than memory subsets did. Clonotypes shared by all four sorted-subset donors showed higher generation probabilities than non-shared clonotypes. Even with the large sequencing depth, rarefaction of the sorted-subset datasets indicated that sequencing was incomplete.

Using the deep immunoSEQ assay, multiplex PCR amplified TCR CDR3 regions from genomic DNA. Genomic DNA extracted from each cell subset was distributed evenly over all wells of several immunoSEQ 96-well plates, and each plate served as one replicate. For sorted subsets, roughly 0.2 ug genomic DNA, equal to tens of thousands of T cell genomes, was loaded into each replicate PCR. Purified libraries were measured with a Qubit 3.0 fluorometer, size-checked on a Bioanalyzer 2100, and measured again with the KAPA Library Quantification kit. Each immunoSEQ 96-well plate was sequenced on its own single-read 150-cycle Illumina NextSeq 550 flow cell. In the source study's methods: The immunoSEQ output contained only junctional sequences without quality scores, so filtering could not match that applied to full-length reads. To assign V/J genes and CDR3, sequences were annotated using PyIR, a Python wrapper for IgBLAST v1.9, with IMGT germline references. Any read was removed if the V/J assignment was weak (E-value above 1e-6), the CDR3 was missing, or the read contained stop codons, out-of-frame junctions, or ambiguous translated residues. V3J clonotypes were defined as sequences sharing an identical inferred V gene, J gene, and CDR3 amino acid sequence. To compute the percentage overlap between repertoires, the number of shared unique clonotypes was divided by the size of the smaller repertoire. Repertoire richness was assessed with RTK rarefaction, the Chao1 estimator, and Recon v2.1 estimates of unobserved clonotypes. For all TCRbeta clonotypes obtained by the gDNA method from a few donors, generation probabilities were computed with OLGA. In its TCRdb copy, this immuneACCESS table keeps in-frame sequences only and misses some clones. Where compared with another copy, unresolved V genes explain less than half of these, and the others have no known cause. The V and J calls and clone size come from that table; D and trimming were worked out from the DNA. This sample is represented by nearly 750,000 clones; approximately 77% of them were singletons. The ten most abundant clones make up more than 1.5% of the sample.

Donors were healthy HIV-negative adults with no recently reported acute infections or vaccinations. Every donor was a Caucasian adult living in Nashville, Tennessee, USA. CD4+ T cells were enriched through magnetic negative selection, after which naive cells were positively selected on CD45RA and the remaining negative fraction served as the memory subset. Blood was obtained by leukapheresis, after which PBMCs were separated by Ficoll-Histopaque density gradient centrifugation and cryopreserved in liquid nitrogen vapor phase. Purity and quantity of every magnetically sorted T cell population were checked by analytical flow cytometry. Genomic DNA was isolated from each sorted fraction and quantified by UV absorbance on a Nanodrop 2000c. For this clone: No cognate antigen has been identified for it. A much larger clone sits a single nucleotide away, making a read error possible. The sample carries other DNA sequences with the same CDR3.

This TCR was sampled from a woman aged 25 to 39 in good health. What was sequenced was memory CD4+ T cells sorted from blood. The intended sense of this specimen's cell subset or site label: CD45RA-negative fraction.

The CDR3 has the sequence CASSQVNLVSTDTQYF. The DNA sequence follows: TGCGCCAGCAGCCAAGTTAACTTAGTTTCCACAGATACGCAGTATTTT. This receptor chain uses TRBV4-1 and TRBJ2-3; the D gene remains uncertain. The V and J ends are trimmed by 1 base and 2 bases, leaving 13 bases between them. The CDR3 spans 16 residues, from the cysteine through the phenylalanine. The CDR3 DNA has 48 bases and is translated from base 1. CDR1 and CDR2 are read off the germline V gene as MGHRA and YSYEKL.